The entry that follows covers one T cell receptor (beta chain) sequence. This sample stems from a study of blood T cells in healthy people across ages. Combining a sample-barcoded 5' primer with a J-beta primer mix, a second PCR ran for roughly 7 to 12 cycles. TCRdb independently ran MiXCR on the 5' RACE reads; one entry per CDR3 protein. The sample records 1,500,000 or so distinct CDR3 sequences, under 55% being singletons. The sequenced sample consisted of blood. This clonotype was obtained from a young woman in good health.

For the CDR3, the DNA is TGTGCCAGTCAGTCGACAGGCTCCTACAATGAGCAGTTCTTC. As protein: CASQSTGSYNEQFF. This chain links TRBV7-2 with TRBJ2-1, with a possible D match to TRBD1 (6 bases). Germline V gene sequence: CDR1 SGHTA, CDR2 FQGNSA. The CDR3 loop spans 14 amino acids. Trimming pared 9 bases from V and 0 bases from J, leaving 12 bases between.